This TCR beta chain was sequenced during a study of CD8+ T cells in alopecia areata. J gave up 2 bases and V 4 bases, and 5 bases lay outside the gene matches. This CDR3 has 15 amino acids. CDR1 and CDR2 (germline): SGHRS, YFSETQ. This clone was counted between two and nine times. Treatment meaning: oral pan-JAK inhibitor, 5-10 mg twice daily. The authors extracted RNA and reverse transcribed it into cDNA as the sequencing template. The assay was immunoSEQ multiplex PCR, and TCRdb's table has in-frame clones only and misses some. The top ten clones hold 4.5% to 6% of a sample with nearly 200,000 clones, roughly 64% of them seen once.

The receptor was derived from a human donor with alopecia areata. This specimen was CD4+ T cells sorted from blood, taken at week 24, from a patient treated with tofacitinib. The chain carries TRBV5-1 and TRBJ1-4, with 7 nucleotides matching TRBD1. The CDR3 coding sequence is TGCGCCAGCAGCAGGGACAGTACTACTAATGAAAAACTGTTTTTT. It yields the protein CASSRDSTTNEKLFF.